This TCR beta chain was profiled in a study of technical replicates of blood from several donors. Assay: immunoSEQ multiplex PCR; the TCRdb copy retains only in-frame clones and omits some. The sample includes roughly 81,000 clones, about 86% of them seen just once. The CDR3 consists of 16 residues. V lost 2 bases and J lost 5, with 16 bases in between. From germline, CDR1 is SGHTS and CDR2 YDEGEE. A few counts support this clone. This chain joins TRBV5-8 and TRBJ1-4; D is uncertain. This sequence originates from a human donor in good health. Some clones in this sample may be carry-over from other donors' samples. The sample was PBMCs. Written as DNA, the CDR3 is TGTGCCAGCAGCTTTGGAGTGGCGACCCACAATGAAAAACTGTTTTTT. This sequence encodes CASSFGVATHNEKLFF. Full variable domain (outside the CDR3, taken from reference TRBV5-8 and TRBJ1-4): EAGVTQSPTHLIKTRGQQATLRCSPISGHTSVYWYQQALGLGLQFLLWYDEGEERNRGNFPPRFSGRQFPNYSSELNVNALELEDSALYLCASSFGVATHNEKLFFGSGTQLSVL.